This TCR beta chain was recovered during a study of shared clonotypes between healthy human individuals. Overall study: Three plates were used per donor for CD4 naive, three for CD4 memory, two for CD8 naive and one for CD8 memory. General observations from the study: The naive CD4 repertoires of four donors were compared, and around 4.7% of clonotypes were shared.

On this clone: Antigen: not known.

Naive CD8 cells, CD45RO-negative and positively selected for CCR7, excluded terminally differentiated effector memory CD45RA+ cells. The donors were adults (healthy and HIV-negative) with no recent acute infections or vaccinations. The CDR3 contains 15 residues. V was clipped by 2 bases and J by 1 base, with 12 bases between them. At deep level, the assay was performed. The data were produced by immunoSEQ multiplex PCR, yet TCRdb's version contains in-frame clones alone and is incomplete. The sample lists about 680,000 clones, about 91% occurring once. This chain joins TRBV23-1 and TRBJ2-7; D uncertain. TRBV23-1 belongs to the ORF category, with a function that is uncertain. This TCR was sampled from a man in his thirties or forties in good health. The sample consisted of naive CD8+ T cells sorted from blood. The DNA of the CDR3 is TGCGCCAGCAGTCAAACTGATTCCGCTTCCTACGAGCAGTACTTC. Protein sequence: CASSQTDSASYEQYF.